This passage covers 25 T cell receptor beta chains from one sample sequenced in a study of blood T cell repertoires in COVID-19. Using immunoSEQ multiplex PCR, the repertoire was profiled, and TCRdb retains in-frame clones only, with some absent. Of fewer than 350,000 clones in the sample, around 87% were seen once. What was sequenced was peripheral blood. These receptor sequences come from a woman aged 45-59 years who had recovered from COVID-19.

V usage is TRBV14 and J usage is TRBJ1-6; the match to TRBD1 covers 7 bases. CDR3 size: 15 residues. From germline, CDR1 is SGHDN and CDR2 FVKESK. V dropped 1 base and J dropped 6; count of bases not matched to a gene: 3. This chain's CDR3 is CASSQGDRTNSPLHF. The DNA for the CDR3 is TGTGCCAGCAGCCAAGGGGACAGAACTAATTCACCCCTCCACTTT.

The chain carries TRBV28 and TRBJ2-1; TRBD1 is a possible D gene (7 bases). Between the trimmed V and J ends, which lost 5 bases and 9 bases, there was a span of 14 bases. The CDR3 is 13 amino acids. Looked up from germline, CDR1 is MDHEN and CDR2 is SYDVKM. The CDR3 sequence is CASSDRVGGEQFF. CDR3 nucleotides: TGTGCCAGCAGTGACAGGGTGGGGGGTGAGCAGTTCTTC. Full variable domain (missing parts from reference TRBV28 and TRBJ2-1): DVKVTQSSRYLVKRTGEKVFLECVQDMDHENMFWYRQDPGLGLRLIYFSYDVKMKEKGDIPEGYSVSREKKERFSLILESASTNQTSMYLCASSDRVGGEQFFGPGTRLTVL.

The chain uses TRBV3-1 (or the pseudogene TRBV3-2) and TRBJ2-1, with TRBD2 matching 14 bases. The CDR3 length is 14 residues. Germline values: CDR1 LGHDT, CDR2 YNNKEL (reference sequence). Trimming at V came to 6 bases and at J to 5 bases, leaving 0 bases not matched to a gene. The CDR3 DNA reads as TGTGCCAGCAGGGGACTAGCGGGGGACAATGAGCAGTTCTTC. Its protein is CASRGLAGDNEQFF.

The chain couples TRBV6-5 to TRBJ2-1; D gene uncertain. Germline values: CDR1 MNHEY, CDR2 SVGAGI. V lost 7 bases and J lost 9, with 13 bases in between. The CDR3 length is 12 residues. CDR3 bases: TGTGCCAGCACGTGGCGGCCGCGTGAGCAGTTCTTC. This gives the protein CASTWRPREQFF.

In this sample, this clone is medium-sized (0.01 to 0.1%). This chain joins TRBV2 and TRBJ1-3; D gene ambiguous. Trimming removed 4 bases from V and 4 bases from J, with 23 bases in between. CDR1 is SNHLY, CDR2 FYNNEI, per germline. The CDR3 runs 18 residues. CDR3 coding DNA: TGTGCCAGCAGTGGTCCGAAGGACTTCACAAGAGGAGGAAACACCATATATTTT. Amino acids: CASSGPKDFTRGGNTIYF. The complete variable domain, with remaining parts taken from reference TRBV2 and TRBJ1-3, reads EPEVTQTPSHQVTQMGQEVILRCVPISNHLYFYWYRQILGQKVEFLVSFYNNEISEKSEIFDDQFSVERPDGSNFTLKIRSTKLEDSAMYFCASSGPKDFTRGGNTIYFGEGSWLTVV.

The rearrangement links TRBV4-2 to TRBJ2-1; 13 bases line up with TRBD2. Germline CDR1 reads LGHNA; CDR2 reads YNFKEQ. The CDR3 totals 17 residues. J was trimmed by 5 bases and V by 1 base; bases with no gene match: 5. This chain's CDR3 is CASSQVWTSGSHNEQFF. CDR3 sequence (DNA): TGTGCCAGCAGCCAAGTCTGGACTAGCGGGAGCCACAATGAGCAGTTCTTC.

This clone was detected once. The gene calls are TRBV7-2 and TRBJ2-2; 11 nucleotides line up with TRBD2. The V gene's germline CDR1 is SGHTA and CDR2 FQGNSA. V lost 1 base, J lost 5 bases, and 6 bases stayed unmatched. There are 17 residues in the CDR3. Written as DNA, the CDR3 is TGTGCCAGCAGCTTAGATGCTAGCGGGGGGAGTACCGGGGAGCTGTTTTTT. Its translation is CASSLDASGGSTGELFF.

This clone was detected a few times. The J gene is TRBJ2-1, the V gene TRBV5-4; D gene ambiguous. V was pared by 0 bases and J by 3 bases, with 7 bases between. Germline values: CDR1 SGHNT, CDR2 YYREEE (reference sequence). This CDR3 is built from 14 residues. The CDR3 here is CASSLDANYNEQFF. The CDR3 DNA sequence: TGTGCCAGCAGCTTGGATGCTAACTACAATGAGCAGTTCTTC.

V usage is TRBV4-3 and J usage is TRBJ2-2; possible D gene TRBD2, 5 bases. The CDR3 spans 16 residues. Germline CDR1 and CDR2: LGHNA and YSLEER. Trimming shortened V by 2 bases and J by 0 bases, and 10 bases separated the two germline ends. The CDR3 reads CASSQRAETNTGELFF. Here the CDR3 DNA reads TGCGCCAGCAGCCAACGAGCGGAAACGAACACCGGGGAGCTGTTTTTT.

The rearrangement joins TRBV27 to TRBJ1-2; 8 nucleotides align to TRBD1. The CDR3 is made up of 17 amino acids. The ends lost 1 base at V and 2 bases at J; junction bases unmatched: 9. CDR1 and CDR2 (germline): MNHEY, SMNVEV (reference sequence). The CDR3 region is CASSLFWGQATNYGYTF. In nucleotides, the CDR3 is TGTGCCAGCAGTTTATTCTGGGGACAGGCTACCAACTATGGCTACACCTTC.

Note on this clone: Compared with germline, one end of the junction differs, possibly owing to a read error. The chain combines TRBV29-1 with TRBJ1-4, with D perhaps matching TRBD1 (5 bases). CDR3 length equals 14 residues. The germline V gene has CDR1 SQVTM and CDR2 ANQGSEA. CDR3 residues: CSVEELRGSEKLFF. The CDR3 DNA sequence: TGCAGCGTCGAAGAACTACGGGGGAGTGAAAAACTGTTTTTT.

The V and J genes are TRBV5-4 and TRBJ1-2, with D maybe TRBD1 (5 bases). The CDR3 covers 16 residues. Trimming left V 4 bases short and J 4 bases short, with 20 bases between. Germline CDR1 and CDR2: SGHNT and YYREEE (reference sequence). The CDR3 sequence: CASSPETAPTIYGYTF. In DNA, the CDR3 is TGTGCCAGCAGCCCGGAGACAGCGCCTACCATCTATGGCTACACCTTC. Full variable domain (rest looked up from reference TRBV5-4 and TRBJ1-2): ETGVTQSPTHLIKTRGQQVTLRCSSQSGHNTVSWYQQALGQGPQFIFQYYREEENGRGNFPPRFSGLQFPNYSSELNVNALELDDSALYLCASSPETAPTIYGYTFGSGTRLTVV.

This clone appeared a few times. The rearrangement joins TRBV2 to TRBJ2-2; TRBD1 matches at 7 bases. V was clipped by 6 bases and J by 7 bases; unmatched bases: 23. The CDR3 consists of 19 residues. CDR1 and CDR2 (germline): SNHLY, FYNNEI. CDR3 residues: CASRQAQDDDREKFGELFF. For the CDR3, the DNA is TGTGCCAGCAGGCAAGCACAAGACGATGACAGGGAGAAGTTCGGGGAGCTGTTTTTT.

In its sample, this clone was seen a few times. In the same sample, other DNA sequences code for this CDR3. This chain connects TRBV19 to TRBJ1-5, with 9 bases lining up with TRBD1. This CDR3 spans 16 amino acids. The junction had 10 bases not matched to a gene; V was cut back by 6 bases and J by 4 bases. CDR1 LNHDA and CDR2 SQIVND come from the germline V gene (reference sequence). The CDR3 nucleotides are TGTGCCAGTAGCACTACCGGGACAGGGAGGAATCAGCCCCAGCATTTT. As protein: CASSTTGTGRNQPQHF. Supplemented by reference TRBV19 and TRBJ1-5, the full variable domain reads DGGITQSPKYLFRKEGQNVTLSCEQNLNHDAMYWYRQDPGQGLRLIYYSQIVNDFQKGDIAEGYSVSREKKESFPLTVTSAQKNPTAFYLCASSTTGTGRNQPQHFGDGTRLSIL.

The chain uses TRBV9 and TRBJ1-6; unclear D gene. The germline V gene has CDR1 SGDLS and CDR2 YYNGEE. CDR3 length: 13 amino acids. Trimming took 3 bases from V and 11 from J, leaving 12 bases between them. This chain's CDR3 is CASSAEILPPLHF. The CDR3, as DNA: TGTGCCAGCAGCGCCGAGATTCTCCCACCCCTCCACTTT.

The chain uses TRBV27 and TRBJ2-1; 8 bases are a match to TRBD1. This CDR3 contains 16 residues. With V trimmed by 3 bases and J by 4 bases, 8 bases remained unmatched. CDR1 is MNHEY and CDR2 is SMNVEV in the germline V gene (reference sequence). This chain's CDR3 is CASSLEAQGAYNEQFF. The CDR3 DNA reads as TGTGCCAGCAGTTTGGAGGCGCAGGGGGCGTACAATGAGCAGTTCTTC.

The chain joins TRBV4-3 to TRBJ1-4, with 11 positions matching TRBD1. V lost 4 bases to trimming and J lost 6 bases; unmatched junction nucleotides: 1. The CDR3 has 14 residues. Germline values: CDR1 LGHNA, CDR2 YSLEER. CDR3 residues: CASSLDRGHEKLFF. Written as DNA, the CDR3 is TGCGCCAGCAGCCTGGACAGGGGGCATGAAAAACTGTTTTTT.

This clone was picked up a small number of times. This chain connects TRBV5-4 to TRBJ2-5; 8 nucleotides align to TRBD2. Trimming removed 4 bases from V and 2 bases from J; junction bases left unmatched: 4. The CDR3 runs to 14 residues. Germline CDR1 and CDR2: SGHNT and YYREEE (reference sequence). CDR3: CASSPGLAQETQYF. The CDR3 DNA follows: TGTGCCAGCAGCCCAGGACTAGCACAAGAGACCCAGTACTTC.

This sequence joins TRBV27 and TRBJ1-1, with D perhaps matching TRBD1 (5 bases). Germline lookup yields CDR1 MNHEY and CDR2 SMNVEV (reference sequence). The CDR3 totals 14 residues. V dropped 6 bases and J dropped 1 base, with 12 bases sitting between them. CDR3 DNA: TGTGCCAGCAGGTCAGGGTACGAGAACACTGAAGCTTTCTTT. This sequence encodes CASRSGYENTEAFF.

This rearrangement joins TRBV6-5 to TRBJ2-7, with 8 bases identical to TRBD2. The J call may not be correct, given that the DNA end is closer to TRBJ2-1. The germline CDR1 and CDR2 sequences are MNHEY and SVGAGI. The CDR3 is 13 residues long. The CDR3, as DNA: TGTGCCAGCAACCGGGGGGGCCTCAATGAGCAGTTCTTC. Amino acids: CASNRGGLNEQFF.

This chain connects TRBV27 to TRBJ2-7; TRBD1 is a possible D gene (6 bases). From germline, CDR1 is MNHEY and CDR2 SMNVEV (reference sequence). Trimming shortened V by 8 bases and J by 6 bases, and 17 bases separated the two germline ends. The CDR3 totals 13 residues. CDR3 DNA: TGTGCCAGCGGCCGACAGGTTTTAGGCGAGCAGTACTTC. It encodes CASGRQVLGEQYF.

This chain joins TRBV30 and TRBJ2-7, with 9 bases aligning to TRBD2. V was clipped by 3 bases and J by 7 bases; unmatched bases: 13. The CDR3 length is 15 residues. Germline V gives CDR1 GTSNPN, CDR2 SVGIG (reference sequence). The CDR3 here is CAWRTGRSGGREQYF. As DNA, the CDR3 is TGTGCCTGGAGGACCGGGCGAAGCGGGGGGAGAGAGCAGTACTTC. Full variable domain (outside the CDR3, taken from reference TRBV30 and TRBJ2-7): SQTIHQWPATLVQPVGSPLSLECTVEGTSNPNLYWYRQAAGRGLQLLFYSVGIGQISSEVPQNLSASRPQDRQFILSSKKLLLSDSGFYLCAWRTGRSGGREQYFGPGTRLTVT.

A few counts support this clone. This rearrangement joins TRBV5-1 to TRBJ1-2; 8 bases are a match to TRBD1. The J segment lost 13 bases and the V segment lost 3 bases, leaving 8 bases of the junction unmatched. The germline CDR1 and CDR2 sequences are SGHRS and YFSETQ. CDR3 length equals 12 residues. Here the CDR3 DNA reads TGCGCCAGCAGCTACGGACAGGGTCTTTTCACCTTC. Protein product: CASSYGQGLFTF.

This clone occurred once. This rearrangement joins TRBV5-8 to TRBJ2-2; no clear D. CDR3 length equals 15 residues. Germline CDR1 reads SGHTS; CDR2 reads YDEGEE. V lost 4 bases to trimming and J lost 2 bases, with 12 bases between them. The CDR3 DNA follows: TGTGCCAGCAGCCCCCGACACATCAACACCGGGGAGCTGTTTTTT. This sequence encodes CASSPRHINTGELFF.

The genes are TRBV19 and TRBJ1-2, with 8 bases lining up with TRBD1. V lost 6 bases, J lost 3 bases, and 6 bases stayed unmatched. The CDR3 consists of 14 residues. The germline gives CDR1 LNHDA, CDR2 SQIVND (reference sequence). CDR3 DNA sequence: TGTGCCAGTAGACTGACAGGGGAGGACTATGGCTACACCTTC. The encoded protein is CASRLTGEDYGYTF.